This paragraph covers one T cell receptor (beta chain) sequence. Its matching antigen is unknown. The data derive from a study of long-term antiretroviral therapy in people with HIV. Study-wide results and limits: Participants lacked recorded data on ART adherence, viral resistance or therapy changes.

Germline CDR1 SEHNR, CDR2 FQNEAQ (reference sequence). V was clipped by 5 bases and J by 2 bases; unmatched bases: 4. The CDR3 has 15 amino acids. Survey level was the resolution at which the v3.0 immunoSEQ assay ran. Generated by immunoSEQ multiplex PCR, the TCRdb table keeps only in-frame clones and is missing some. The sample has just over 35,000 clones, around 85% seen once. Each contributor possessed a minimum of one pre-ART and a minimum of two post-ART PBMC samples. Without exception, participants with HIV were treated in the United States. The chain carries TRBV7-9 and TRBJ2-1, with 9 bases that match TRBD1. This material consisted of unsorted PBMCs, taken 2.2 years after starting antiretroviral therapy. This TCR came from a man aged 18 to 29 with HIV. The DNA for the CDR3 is TGTGCCAGCAGCCCCGGACAGGGGACCTACAATGAGCAGTTCTTC. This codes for CASSPGQGTYNEQFF.